This T cell receptor beta chain is drawn from a study of blood T cell repertoires in COVID-19. Background on the study: In each case, the material was cDNA or gDNA derived from T cells, B-cell-depleted T cells, or PBMCs.

The protocol was immunoSEQ multiplex PCR, while the TCRdb copy is restricted to in-frame clones and leaves out a portion. The sample records approximately 280,000 clones, approximately 90% being singletons. The CDR3 is 14 amino acids. Trimming removed 6 bases from V and 0 bases from J, with 12 bases in between. Germline assignment: CDR1 ENHRY and CDR2 SYGVKD. Followed over time, Seattle patients had been enrolled while infection was active. Material: peripheral blood. The clonotype originates from a woman aged 30 to 39 with COVID-19, enrolled during active disease. This sequence joins TRBV10-3 and TRBJ2-7, with D possibly being TRBD1 (5 bases). CDR3 nucleotides: TGTGCCATCAGATCAGCAGGGCCCTCCTACGAGCAGTACTTC. Residues: CAIRSAGPSYEQYF.